Each of the 11 T cell receptor delta chains below was sequenced from the same sample in a study of gamma-delta chains in newborns, infants, children. TCRdb called clones from the reads again using CATT. The table has roughly 6,000 delta-chain clones, about 1.9% seen once. Sequencing input: blood. Source of these receptors: a child who was a newborn, infant or young child, either healthy, febrile or measles-vaccinated (not recorded which).

In its sample, this clone ranks as medium-sized. The same CDR3 arises from other DNA sequences in this sample as well. This sequence joins TRDV2 and TRDJ3, with TRDD3 matching 8 bases. Per the germline V gene, CDR1 is GEAIGNYY and CDR2 is EKD. This CDR3 is built from 19 residues. Trimming at V came to 0 bases and at J to 0 bases, leaving 6 bases not matched to a gene. CDR3 nucleotide sequence: TGTGCCTGTGACACCGTTCTGGGGGACCACTCCTGGGACACCCGACAGATGTTTTTC. Translated, it gives CACDTVLGDHSWDTRQMFF.

By share, this clone ranks as large. Distinct nucleotide sequences in the sample also encode this CDR3. The chain couples TRDV2 to TRDJ3; 11 nucleotides align to TRDD3. V was clipped by 1 base and J by 0 bases; unmatched bases: 1. CDR3 length equals 18 residues. Per germline, CDR1 GEAIGNYY and CDR2 EKD. CDR3 sequence (DNA): TGTGCCTGTGACACTGGGGGATACGCCTCCTGGGACACCCGACAGATGTTTTTC. Amino acids: CACDTGGYASWDTRQMFF.

This clone has a handful of counts. The V gene is TRDV2, the J gene TRDJ3, with TRDD3 matching 8 bases. J gave up 0 bases and V 1 base, and 7 bases lay outside the gene matches. Looked up from germline, CDR1 is GEAIGNYY and CDR2 is EKD. This CDR3 spans 19 amino acids. This chain's CDR3 is CACDTLGDLNSWDTRQMFF. DNA for the CDR3: TGTGCCTGTGACACGTTGGGGGATCTGAACTCCTGGGACACCCGACAGATGTTTTTC.

This clone was detected only a few times. A read error may explain this, as a much larger clone is one base away. The chain is built from TRDV2 and TRDJ2, with TRDD3 matching 10 bases. There are 19 residues in the CDR3. Germline CDR1 GEAIGNYY, CDR2 EKD. CDR3 loop: CACDPVLGDPLALTAHLFF. Written as DNA, the CDR3 is TGTGCCTGTGATCCGGTACTGGGGGATCCACTAGCTTTGACAGCACACCTCTTCTTT.

Regarding this clone: The junction differs from germline at one of its ends, possibly a read error. The chain joins TRDV2 to TRDJ3; TRDD3 aligns across 11 bases. The CDR3 length is 19 residues. Germline lookup yields CDR1 GEAIGNYY and CDR2 EKD. This CDR3 is CACDTWGIRSSWGTRQMFF. The CDR3 bases are TGTGCCTGTGACACCTGGGGGATACGAAGCTCCTGGGGCACCCGACAGATGTTTTTC.

About this clone itself: This may arise from a read error, as a much more abundant clone is one base away. This rearrangement joins TRDV2 to TRDJ2; D unclear. This CDR3 has 10 amino acids. Germline CDR1 is GEAIGNYY and CDR2 is EKD. V was pared by 8 bases and J by 4 bases, with 4 bases between. The CDR3 DNA reads as TGTGCCTCCTGGACAGCACAACTCTTCTTT. It codes for CASWTAQLFF.

There are a few counts of this clone. A read error may be the cause here, since a much bigger clone is one base away. The rearrangement links TRDV2 to TRDJ3; 8 bases agree with TRDD3. Trimming removed 3 bases from V and 0 bases from J; junction bases left unmatched: 12. This CDR3 is built from 20 residues. The V gene's germline CDR1 is GEAIGNYY and CDR2 EKD. CDR3: CACDELGGKESSWDTRQMFF. The CDR3 region has the DNA TGTGCCTGTGACGAACTGGGGGGTAAGGAAAGCTCCTGGGACACCCGACAGATGTTTTTC.

This clone was found a few times. This likely stems from a read error, as it lies one base from a far larger clone. The V and J genes are TRDV2 and TRDJ3; the match to TRDD3 covers 10 bases. In germline, CDR1 is GEAIGNYY, CDR2 EKD. This CDR3 region has 20 residues. CDR3 protein: CACDTVLGDSSSWDTRQVFF. The CDR3 bases are TGTGCCTGTGACACCGTACTGGGGGATTCGAGCTCCTGGGACACCCGACAGGTGTTTTTC.

This clone has at least ten counts. Given a far larger clone just one base away, this is likely a sequencing read error. The same CDR3 is also encoded by other DNA sequences in this sample. The V gene is TRDV2, the J gene TRDJ3; 10 bases fit TRDD3. The germline V gene encodes CDR1 GEAIGNYY and CDR2 EKD. There are 17 residues in the CDR3. As DNA, the CDR3 is TGTGCCTGCGACACCGCTGGGGGATACTGGGACACCCGACAGATGTTTTTC. Encoded protein: CACDTAGGYWDTRQMFF.

This clone was seen only a few times. TCRdb pairs this DNA with a much larger clone's protein that differs at residue 8, likely a read error; the protein shown was translated from the DNA. The chain uses TRDV2 and TRDJ3, with 8 positions matching TRDD3. CDR1 and CDR2 (germline): GEAIGNYY, EKD. J gave up 2 bases and V 5 bases, and 7 bases lay outside the gene matches. The CDR3 contains 17 residues. The CDR3 here is CACVGLGATWDTRQMFF. DNA for the CDR3: TGTGCCTGTGTCGGACTGGGGGCTACCTGGGACACCCGACAGATGTTTTTC.

On this clone itself: For this DNA, TCRdb reports the protein of a much larger clone, which diverges at residue 6, most likely from a read error; the protein presented here is translated directly from the DNA. The chain joins TRDV2 to TRDJ3, with 9 bases fitting TRDD3. From germline, CDR1 is GEAIGNYY and CDR2 EKD. V lost 4 bases and J lost 0; bases outside the gene matches: 6. The CDR3 has 18 residues. CDR3 bases: TGTGCCTGTGATACCATACTGGGGGACTCCTGGGACACCCGACAGATGTTTTTC. It is translated as CACDTILGDSWDTRQMFF.